The 27 T cell receptor beta chains below all came from one sample that was sequenced in a study of blood T cell repertoires in COVID-19. Some clones are missing from TCRdb's copy, which holds only in-frame ones; the method was immunoSEQ multiplex PCR. The table shows tens of thousands of clones, with approximately 83% occurring only once. The sequencing input was peripheral blood. These receptors originate from a man aged 50 or older with COVID-19, enrolled during active disease.

The genes are TRBV10-3 and TRBJ1-6, with no clear D. Germline V gene lookup returns CDR1 ENHRY and CDR2 SYGVKD. V shed 6 bases and J shed 10 bases, with 10 bases lying between them. This CDR3 contains 12 residues. CDR3 protein: CAISGRGSPLHF. For the CDR3, the DNA is TGTGCCATCAGCGGTCGGGGATCACCCCTCCACTTT.

The rearrangement links TRBV7-9 to TRBJ2-2; 11 nucleotides match TRBD2. Trimming cost V 5 bases and J 3 bases; bases outside gene matches: 8. Germline-derived CDR1 and CDR2 are SEHNR and FQNEAQ (reference sequence). CDR3 length: 17 residues. CDR3 nucleotides: TGTGCCAGCAGCGTTGAGGTACTAGCGGGAGACACCGGGGAGCTGTTTTTT. Amino acids: CASSVEVLAGDTGELFF.

V and J are TRBV11-2 and TRBJ2-7; no reliable D call. Deletions cut 2 bases from V and 2 bases from J, with 7 bases between. This CDR3 spans 13 amino acids. Germline V CDR1 and CDR2: SGHAT, FQNNGV. The DNA of the CDR3 is TGTGCCAGCAGCTTAAGTCTAGCCTACGAGCAGTACTTC. Its protein is CASSLSLAYEQYF.

This clone was detected only once. V and J are TRBV2 and TRBJ2-7; 8 bases are a match to TRBD1. The trim removed 7 bases at V and 2 bases at J, leaving 1 base unmatched. There are 12 residues in the CDR3. In germline, CDR1 is SNHLY, CDR2 FYNNEI. The CDR3 sequence: CASMTGAYEQYF. DNA for the CDR3: TGTGCCAGCATGACAGGGGCCTACGAGCAGTACTTC.

The gene calls are TRBV19 and TRBJ1-2; D not certain. Deletions cut 2 bases from V and 4 bases from J, with 11 bases between. The length of the CDR3 is 14 residues. Per the germline V gene, CDR1 is LNHDA and CDR2 is SQIVND (reference sequence). For the CDR3, the DNA is TGTGCCAGTAGTATACTGTCCGGAGGCTATGGCTACACCTTC. Translated: CASSILSGGYGYTF.

The chain links TRBV24-1 to TRBJ2-6, with 9 bases matching TRBD1. The V gene end was trimmed by 4 bases and the J gene end by 3 bases; junction bases not matched to a gene: 3. From germline, CDR1 is KGHDR and CDR2 SFDVKD. This CDR3 has 16 amino acids. This CDR3 is CATSDWTGDGANVLTF. CDR3 bases: TGTGCCACCAGTGACTGGACAGGGGATGGGGCCAACGTCCTGACTTTC.

The CDR3 DNA follows: TGTGCCAGCAGCTCGAGTCAGGTGAAGCAAGGTGAAGCTTTCTTT. This codes for CASSSSQVKQGEAFF. The chain couples TRBV27 to TRBJ1-1; D gene uncertain. The CDR3 is 15 amino acids. Trimming shortened V by 6 bases and J by 7 bases, and 21 bases separated the two germline ends. Germline CDR1 and CDR2: MNHEY and SMNVEV (reference sequence).

The chain uses TRBV21-1 and TRBJ2-7; the listed D gene, TRBD2, was not tested against the DNA. TRBV21-1 counts as a pseudogene. The CDR3 contains 12 residues. CDR3 sequence reads: CASSPQRGEQYF. The DNA for the CDR3 is TGTGCCAGCAGCCCCCAGCGCGGAGAGCAGTACTTC.

The rearrangement uses TRBV11-2 and TRBJ2-2; 12 nucleotides match TRBD2. The V gene end was trimmed by 2 bases and the J gene end by 6 bases; junction bases not matched to a gene: 10. Germline CDR1 reads SGHAT; CDR2 reads FQNNGV. The CDR3 covers 18 residues. The CDR3 bases are TGTGCCAGCAGCTTAAGACTAGCGGGAGATTCGGCGGCCGGGGAGCTGTTTTTT. Translated, it gives CASSLRLAGDSAAGELFF.

This sequence joins TRBV5-4 and TRBJ2-7; 12 bases align to TRBD1. This CDR3 has 16 residues. V lost 3 bases and J lost 7; bases outside the gene matches: 11. The germline CDR1 and CDR2 sequences are SGHNT and YYREEE (reference sequence). The CDR3 protein is CASSSAPGQGALEQYF. For the CDR3, the DNA is TGTGCCAGCAGCTCCGCTCCGGGACAGGGGGCCTTAGAGCAGTACTTC. Supplemented by reference TRBV5-4 and TRBJ2-7, the full variable domain reads ETGVTQSPTHLIKTRGQQVTLRCSSQSGHNTVSWYQQALGQGPQFIFQYYREEENGRGNFPPRFSGLQFPNYSSELNVNALELDDSALYLCASSSAPGQGALEQYFGPGTRLTVT.

This clone was recorded only once. The chain uses TRBV9 and TRBJ2-3, with 14 bases lining up with TRBD2. J lost 8 bases, V lost 3 bases, and 8 bases had no gene match. This CDR3 has 16 amino acids. Germline CDR1 and CDR2: SGDLS and YYNGEE. In DNA, the CDR3 is TGTGCCAGCAGCGCCAGACTAGCGGGAGGGCCGGGTACGCAGTATTTT. Its translation: CASSARLAGGPGTQYF.

The chain uses TRBV3-1 (or the pseudogene TRBV3-2) and TRBJ1-6; a weak D match, TRBD1 (6 bases). Trimming left V 4 bases short and J 6 bases short, with 16 bases between. The CDR3 contains 16 residues. Germline V gene sequence: CDR1 LGHDT, CDR2 YNNKEL (reference sequence). The CDR3 is CASSPQQGPINSPLHF. The CDR3 coding sequence is TGTGCCAGCAGCCCCCAACAGGGACCTATTAATTCACCCCTCCACTTT.

This chain uses TRBV28 with TRBJ1-4; maybe TRBD1 (5 bases). The CDR3 runs 14 residues. Trimming removed 2 bases from V and 7 bases from J, with 11 bases in between. Germline values: CDR1 MDHEN, CDR2 SYDVKM. The CDR3 loop reads CASSLAGLGEKLFF. DNA for the CDR3: TGTGCCAGCAGTTTAGCAGGGTTAGGTGAAAAACTGTTTTTT. Variable domain in full (rest from reference TRBV28 and TRBJ1-4): DVKVTQSSRYLVKRTGEKVFLECVQDMDHENMFWYRQDPGLGLRLIYFSYDVKMKEKGDIPEGYSVSREKKERFSLILESASTNQTSMYLCASSLAGLGEKLFFGSGTQLSVL.

V and J are TRBV18 and TRBJ1-5; TRBD1 aligns across 7 bases. The germline V gene encodes CDR1 KGHSH and CDR2 LQKENI. Trimming at V came to 4 bases and at J to 6 bases, leaving 15 bases not matched to a gene. The CDR3 length is 17 residues. CDR3 DNA: TGTGCCAGCTCACTCACCCTCGACAGGGTGTCTCCTCAGCCCCAGCATTTT. This codes for CASSLTLDRVSPQPQHF.

The rearrangement links TRBV28 to TRBJ2-7; perhaps TRBD2 as D (6 bases). There are 16 residues in the CDR3. Trimming removed 4 bases at V and 3 bases at J, with 19 bases between. In germline, CDR1 is MDHEN, CDR2 SYDVKM. The CDR3 sequence: CASSSPQTSKNYEQYF. DNA of the CDR3: TGTGCCAGCAGTTCCCCCCAAACTAGCAAGAACTACGAGCAGTACTTC.

The CDR3 spells CASRSGGAKTEAFF. The CDR3 DNA sequence: TGTGCCAGCAGATCCGGGGGGGCAAAGACTGAAGCTTTCTTT. The chain joins TRBV6-5 to TRBJ1-1, with D possibly TRBD1 on 6 matching bases. Germline assignment: CDR1 MNHEY and CDR2 SVGAGI. With 6 bases removed from V and 5 bases from J, the gap between germline ends came to 16 bases. The CDR3 is 14 amino acids.

This clone has only a few counts. The chain has TRBV6-5 and TRBJ2-7; possible D gene TRBD1, 5 bases. Trimming took off 6 bases at V and 4 bases at J, with 16 bases between the two ends. CDR3 length: 14 residues. Per germline, CDR1 MNHEY and CDR2 SVGAGI. CDR3: CASSRVQGGYEQYF. CDR3 bases: TGTGCCAGCAGCCGAGTCCAGGGCGGATACGAGCAGTACTTC.

The V and J genes are TRBV5-1 and TRBJ2-7, with D hard to call. This CDR3 comprises 14 residues. The ends were cut back, 0 bases at V and 7 bases at J, with 14 bases in the middle. Germline CDR1 is SGHRS and CDR2 is YFSETQ. CDR3 in DNA: TGCGCCAGCAGCTTGGGAACGGTGACACGGGAGCAGTACTTC. It is translated as CASSLGTVTREQYF.

The V and J genes are TRBV30 and TRBJ1-2, with TRBD1 identical over 7 bases. Germline trimming cut 1 base from V and 7 bases from J; bases unmatched to any gene: 9. There are 14 residues in the CDR3. Germline CDR1 and CDR2: GTSNPN and SVGIG (reference sequence). The CDR3 region has the DNA TGTGCCTGGAGTGCCCTTCAGGGGGGTAGTGGCTACACCTTC. This translates into CAWSALQGGSGYTF.

The V call is TRBV5-1, the J call TRBJ2-3; 14 bases align to TRBD2. Germline values: CDR1 SGHRS, CDR2 YFSETQ. Trimming removed 7 bases from V and 6 bases from J; junction bases left unmatched: 4. CDR3 length equals 14 residues. The CDR3 sequence is CASGRTSGGDTQYF. The CDR3 nucleotides are TGCGCCAGCGGTCGGACTAGCGGGGGGGATACGCAGTATTTT.

CDR3 residues: CASSPRTGYEQYF. In DNA, the CDR3 is TGTGCCAGTAGTCCCCGGACAGGGTACGAGCAGTACTTC. V usage is TRBV19 and J usage is TRBJ2-7, with TRBD1 identical over 8 bases. The CDR3 runs 13 residues. Per the germline V gene, CDR1 is LNHDA and CDR2 is SQIVND (reference sequence). The J segment lost 4 bases and the V segment lost 5 bases, leaving 4 bases of the junction unmatched.

This clone appeared a few times. The rearrangement links TRBV14 to TRBJ2-3, with D maybe TRBD1 (6 bases). Trimming stripped 4 bases from V and 2 bases from J, with 16 bases between. The CDR3 loop spans 16 amino acids. The germline V gene has CDR1 SGHDN and CDR2 FVKESK. CDR3 amino acids: CASSLSPGVSTDTQYF. In nucleotides, the CDR3 is TGTGCCAGCAGCCTTTCCCCAGGGGTATCCACAGATACGCAGTATTTT. The full variable domain, its missing parts supplied by reference TRBV14 and TRBJ2-3, is EAGVTQFPSHSVIEKGQTVTLRCDPISGHDNLYWYRRVMGKEIKFLLHFVKESKQDESGMPNNRFLAERTGGTYSTLKVQPAELEDSGVYFCASSLSPGVSTDTQYFGPGTRLTVL.

The chain couples TRBV4-3 to TRBJ2-7; 8 bases map to TRBD2. Germline V CDR1 and CDR2: LGHNA, YSLEER. Losses at the gene ends were 0 bases for V and 2 bases for J; bases not matched to a gene: 3. The CDR3 has 15 amino acids. The CDR3 sequence is CASSQDSGGAYEQYF. The CDR3 DNA is TGCGCCAGCAGCCAAGATTCGGGAGGGGCCTACGAGCAGTACTTC.

This clone was detected ten times or more. V is TRBV6-2 or TRBV6-3 and J is TRBJ2-3; 7 nucleotides agree with TRBD2. The V gene's germline CDR1 is MNHEY and CDR2 SVGEGT. V lost 5 bases and J lost 4; bases outside the gene matches: 12. The CDR3 runs to 16 residues. This CDR3 reads CASSPSGGRGADTQYF. In nucleotides, the CDR3 is TGTGCCAGCAGTCCCTCAGGCGGGAGAGGGGCAGATACGCAGTATTTT.

The V gene is TRBV30, the J gene TRBJ2-1, with TRBD2 matching 8 bases. The CDR3 is 15 residues long. V shed 3 bases and J 0 bases; nucleotides not matched to a gene: 4. The germline gives CDR1 GTSNPN, CDR2 SVGIG (reference sequence). The CDR3 is CAWSRLAFSYNEQFF. DNA for the CDR3: TGTGCCTGGAGCCGACTAGCGTTCTCCTACAATGAGCAGTTCTTC.

The gene calls are TRBV2 and TRBJ1-5; 7 nucleotides agree with TRBD1. CDR1 and CDR2 (germline): SNHLY, FYNNEI. The CDR3 sequence is 14 residues long. V was clipped by 7 bases and J by 2 bases; unmatched bases: 5. The CDR3 sequence: CASTQGGGNQPQHF. Written as DNA, the CDR3 is TGTGCCAGCACCCAGGGGGGAGGCAATCAGCCCCAGCATTTT.

This clone has only one observation. V and J are TRBV3-1 (or the pseudogene TRBV3-2) and TRBJ1-5; D uncertain. The CDR3 runs to 16 residues. Germline CDR1 reads LGHDT; CDR2 reads YNNKEL (reference sequence). V was clipped by 1 base and J by 0 bases, with 10 bases between them. CDR3 protein: CASSQGQFGSNQPQHF. CDR3 DNA: TGTGCCAGCAGCCAAGGGCAGTTTGGTAGCAATCAGCCCCAGCATTTT.